These 15 T cell receptor beta chains were all obtained from the same sample, sequenced in a study of shared clonotypes between healthy human individuals. Only in-frame clones appear in the TCRdb table, and some are missing; sequencing was by immunoSEQ multiplex PCR. The repertoire holds approximately 2,300,000 clones, with about nine tenths as singletons. Sequencing was carried out using naive CD4+ T cells from PBMCs. Subset denoted: CD45RA+ positively selected. The origin of the receptors is a man aged 18 to 29 in good health. Some clones in this sample may be carry-over from other donors' samples.

This sequence joins TRBV19 and TRBJ2-7; TRBD2 might be the D (6 bases). Trimming pared 6 bases from V and 6 bases from J, leaving 12 bases between. The CDR3 length is 12 residues. Germline V gene data show CDR1 as LNHDA and CDR2 as SQIVND (reference sequence). CDR3 in DNA: TGTGCCAGTAGCTGGGGGGATCGCGAGCAGTACTTC. Its protein product is CASSWGDREQYF.

The chain employs TRBV25-1 and TRBJ1-2, with D perhaps matching TRBD1 (5 bases). Trimming took 8 bases from V and 3 from J, leaving 13 bases between them. From germline, CDR1 is MGHDK and CDR2 SYGVNS. CDR3 length: 13 amino acids. The CDR3 nucleotides are TGTGCCAGCTCCCCCGGGGGGTACTATGGCTACACCTTC. It specifies CASSPGGYYGYTF.

Concerning this clone: The junction shows a germline mismatch at one end, possibly a read error. The rearrangement joins TRBV6-6 to TRBJ1-2; 7 bases line up with TRBD1. CDR3 length: 13 residues. In germline, CDR1 is MNHNY, CDR2 SVGAGI (reference sequence). The CDR3 DNA is TGTGCCGGCAGGACAGGAGCTAACTATGGCTACACCTTC. Translating it yields CAGRTGANYGYTF.

Concerning this clone: Other DNA sequences within the sample encode an identical CDR3. The chain links TRBV5-1 to TRBJ1-1, with TRBD1 identical over 8 bases. Per the germline V gene, CDR1 is SGHRS and CDR2 is YFSETQ. V lost 4 bases and J lost 3; bases outside the gene matches: 5. CDR3 size: 14 residues. The CDR3 DNA sequence: TGCGCCAGCAGCCGGACAGGGAGAGACACTGAAGCTTTCTTT. Translating it yields CASSRTGRDTEAFF.

The CDR3 bases are TGTGCCAGCTCACCCCAGGGACAGGGGGTTATAAGTGAGCAGTTCTTC. It is translated as CASSPQGQGVISEQFF. The V and J genes are TRBV18 and TRBJ2-1; 11 bases fit TRBD1. Germline V gene lookup returns CDR1 KGHSH and CDR2 LQKENI. The CDR3 is 16 amino acids. The trim removed 3 bases at V and 9 bases at J, leaving 10 bases unmatched.

CDR3 sequence reads: CASFLSSDSEFF. Written as DNA, the CDR3 is TGTGCCAGCTTCCTTTCTTCGGACAGTGAGTTCTTC. The chain couples TRBV5-6 to TRBJ2-1; D might be TRBD1 (6 bases). This CDR3 has 12 residues. Germline V lookup: CDR1 SGHDT, CDR2 YYEEEE. V shed 7 bases and J shed 14 bases, with 19 bases lying between them.

The CDR3: CASSFAGYQPQHF. As DNA, the CDR3 is TGTGCCAGCAGCTTTGCAGGGTATCAGCCCCAGCATTTT. This chain joins TRBV7-9 and TRBJ1-5; D is possibly TRBD1 (5 bases). V lost 3 bases to trimming and J lost 5 bases, with 8 bases between them. Germline V CDR1 and CDR2: SEHNR, FQNEAQ (reference sequence). The CDR3 is 13 residues long.

In the case of this clone: The identical CDR3 is also encoded by other nucleotide sequences in the sample. V gene TRBV5-4 combines with J gene TRBJ1-1, with D hard to call. CDR1 is SGHNT, CDR2 YYREEE, per germline (reference sequence). The CDR3 runs to 13 residues. V was clipped by 0 bases and J by 1 base, with 4 bases between them. For the CDR3, the DNA is TGTGCCAGCAGCTTGGCTCGGAACACTGAAGCTTTCTTT. This translates into CASSLARNTEAFF.

This chain uses TRBV12-1 with TRBJ2-1; TRBD2 is the table's D call, not checked against the DNA. TRBV12-1 is a recognized pseudogene. The length of the CDR3 is 16 residues. Written as DNA, the CDR3 is TGTGCCAGCAGCTGTATACTAGCGGGTGACTACAATGAGCAGTTCTTC. This encodes CASSCILAGDYNEQFF.

Remarks on this clone: Other DNA sequences from this sample encode an identical CDR3 as well. This chain connects TRBV2 to TRBJ1-3; D is ambiguous. V gave up 4 bases and J gave up 4 bases, with 8 bases separating them. Germline V CDR1 and CDR2: SNHLY, FYNNEI. The CDR3 is 13 amino acids. In DNA, the CDR3 is TGTGCCAGCAGTGGACAAGCCGGAAACACCATATATTTT. Its translation: CASSGQAGNTIYF.

This rearrangement joins TRBV29-1 to TRBJ1-1; tentatively, D is TRBD1 (5 bases). From germline, CDR1 is SQVTM and CDR2 ANQGSEA. V dropped 5 bases and J dropped 0 bases, with 10 bases sitting between them. The CDR3 contains 13 residues. CDR3 in DNA: TGCAGCGTTTTGGAGGACATGAACACTGAAGCTTTCTTT. Its translation: CSVLEDMNTEAFF.

This clone was detected once. V gene TRBV2 combines with J gene TRBJ1-1; D might be TRBD1 (5 bases). Trimming stripped 7 bases from V and 6 bases from J, with 15 bases between. This CDR3 comprises 13 residues. CDR1 is SNHLY, CDR2 FYNNEI, per germline. The CDR3 sequence: CASIVEGYAEAFF. DNA for the CDR3: TGTGCCAGCATTGTCGAGGGGTATGCTGAAGCTTTCTTT.

Only one count was recorded for this clone. The rearrangement joins TRBV4-2 to TRBJ2-7; D possibly corresponds to TRBD2 (5 bases). Trimming took 3 bases from V and 0 from J, leaving 9 bases between them. Germline CDR1 and CDR2: LGHNA and YNFKEQ. The CDR3 spans 14 residues. CDR3 bases: TGTGCCAGCAGCCACGACCGGGACTCCTACGAGCAGTACTTC. Protein product: CASSHDRDSYEQYF.

This rearrangement joins TRBV5-6 to TRBJ2-2; D is uncertain. Per the germline V gene, CDR1 is SGHDT and CDR2 is YYEEEE. CDR3 length equals 13 residues. The V end lost 4 bases, the J end lost 1 base, and 5 bases lay between the germline ends. The CDR3, as DNA: TGTGCCAGCAGCAAACAGAACACCGGGGAGCTGTTTTTT. Protein product: CASSKQNTGELFF.

Only one count was recorded for this clone. The J gene is TRBJ2-1, the V gene TRBV5-1, with 8 bases matching TRBD2. The CDR3 contains 15 residues. Germline CDR1 reads SGHRS; CDR2 reads YFSETQ. Trimming took 0 bases from V and 7 from J; bases not matched to a gene: 6. CDR3 loop: CASSLASGSGNEQFF. CDR3 DNA sequence: TGCGCCAGCAGCTTGGCCAGCGGGAGTGGGAATGAGCAGTTCTTC.